What follows are 27 T cell receptor beta chains derived from one specimen sequenced in a study of radiotherapy plus CTLA-4 blockade in lung cancer. Repertoires were generated with immunoSEQ multiplex PCR, while TCRdb's copy carries only in-frame clones and drops some. The sample carries more than 90,000 clones, about four fifths recorded once. The sample consisted of peripheral blood, taken from a patient treated with radiotherapy plus ipilimumab. The receptors here all came from a human donor with non-small cell lung cancer that progressed on radiotherapy plus ipilimumab.

V and J are TRBV19 and TRBJ2-4; 7 bases fit TRBD1. V shed 4 bases, J shed 0 bases, and the junction held 9 bases outside the gene matches. Per germline, CDR1 LNHDA and CDR2 SQIVND (reference sequence). The CDR3 sequence is 17 residues long. CDR3 in DNA: TGTGCCAGTAGTACAGCCGGGACAGTCCTAGCCAAAAACATTCAGTACTTC. It translates to CASSTAGTVLAKNIQYF.

The chain joins TRBV11-2 to TRBJ2-5; TRBD2 matches 10 bases. This CDR3 has 15 amino acids. V lost 5 bases, J lost 2 bases, and 5 bases stayed unmatched. Germline-derived CDR1 and CDR2 are SGHAT and FQNNGV. The CDR3 DNA reads TGTGCCAGCAGCCCATCTAGCGGGAGTCAAGAGACCCAGTACTTC. Translation: CASSPSSGSQETQYF. Together with reference TRBV11-2 and TRBJ2-5, the CDR3 gives the full variable domain: EAGVAQSPRYKIIEKRQSVAFWCNPISGHATLYWYQQILGQGPKLLIQFQNNGVVDDSQLPKDRFSAERLKGVDSTLKIQPAKLEDSAVYLCASSPSSGSQETQYFGPGTRLLVL.

This chain joins TRBV19 and TRBJ2-2; 8 bases are shared with TRBD2. V lost 3 bases to trimming and J lost 5 bases; unmatched junction nucleotides: 14. The germline gives CDR1 LNHDA, CDR2 SQIVND (reference sequence). CDR3 length equals 18 residues. The CDR3 DNA is TGTGCCAGTAGTATTCGAGCCAGGGCGGGAGGTAGGACCGGGGAGCTGTTTTTT. It translates to CASSIRARAGGRTGELFF.

The chain joins TRBV5-4 to TRBJ1-3, with D possibly matching TRBD1 (5 bases). Germline V CDR1 and CDR2: SGHNT, YYREEE (reference sequence). The CDR3 sequence is 15 residues long. Trimming cost V 4 bases and J 0 bases, with 11 bases left between them. CDR3 residues: CASSPGLNSGNTIYF. In DNA, the CDR3 is TGTGCCAGCAGCCCGGGACTAAACTCTGGAAACACCATATATTTT. Using reference TRBV5-4 and TRBJ1-3 for the parts outside the CDR3, the full variable domain is ETGVTQSPTHLIKTRGQQVTLRCSSQSGHNTVSWYQQALGQGPQFIFQYYREEENGRGNFPPRFSGLQFPNYSSELNVNALELDDSALYLCASSPGLNSGNTIYFGEGSWLTVV.

The chain carries TRBV6-1 and TRBJ2-5; 15 bases are shared with TRBD2. The length of the CDR3 is 15 residues. The J segment lost 3 bases and the V segment lost 7 bases, leaving 3 bases of the junction unmatched. Looked up from germline, CDR1 is MNHNS and CDR2 is SASEGT. DNA of the CDR3: TGTGCCAGCACCCGGACTAGCGGGAGGGAAGAGACCCAGTACTTC. This encodes CASTRTSGREETQYF.

The V call is TRBV30, the J call TRBJ2-3; 8 nucleotides line up with TRBD2. CDR3 length: 15 amino acids. The junction had 9 bases not matched to a gene; V was cut back by 4 bases and J by 3 bases. Per the germline V gene, CDR1 is GTSNPN and CDR2 is SVGIG (reference sequence). The CDR3 region has the DNA TGTGCCTGGACCCCAGGCGGGGGGCCGACAGATACGCAGTATTTT. The encoded protein is CAWTPGGGPTDTQYF.

V is TRBV28 and J is TRBJ2-4, with D maybe TRBD1 (7 bases). Trimming left V 3 bases short and J 7 bases short, with 19 bases between. The length of the CDR3 is 16 residues. Per the germline V gene, CDR1 is MDHEN and CDR2 is SYDVKM. CDR3 nucleotide sequence: TGTGCCAGCAGTTTGCCGGGGACAGTTCGGGGGAACATTCAGTACTTC. It is translated as CASSLPGTVRGNIQYF.

The chain uses TRBV28 and TRBJ2-5; TRBD2 aligns across 13 bases. Germline values: CDR1 MDHEN, CDR2 SYDVKM. This CDR3 has 16 amino acids. The V segment lost 8 bases and the J segment 5 bases; nucleotides outside the gene matches: 11. CDR3 sequence reads: CASGTTSGRIVETQYF. The CDR3 DNA is TGTGCCAGCGGGACGACTAGCGGGAGGATCGTGGAGACCCAGTACTTC.

This chain joins TRBV27 and TRBJ2-4; D gene uncertain. Deletions cut 0 bases from V and 6 bases from J, with 6 bases between. This CDR3 has 13 amino acids. CDR1 is MNHEY and CDR2 is SMNVEV in the germline V gene (reference sequence). The CDR3, as DNA: TGTGCCAGCAGTTTATCGCGCTTAAACATTCAGTACTTC. Encoded protein: CASSLSRLNIQYF.

The rearrangement uses TRBV20-1 and TRBJ1-5; D not resolved. This CDR3 has 11 residues. The germline V gene has CDR1 DFQATT and CDR2 SNEGSKA (reference sequence). V was trimmed by 4 bases and J by 5 bases, leaving 6 bases between them. The CDR3 DNA reads TGCAGTGCTAAGGGAGATCAGCCCCAGCATTTT. Protein product: CSAKGDQPQHF.

This chain uses TRBV30 with TRBJ2-7; D is uncertain. In germline, CDR1 is GTSNPN, CDR2 SVGIG (reference sequence). Between the trimmed V and J ends, which lost 1 base and 3 bases, there was a span of 4 bases. The CDR3 is 11 residues long. The CDR3 reads CAWSGVYEQYF. The CDR3 DNA sequence: TGTGCCTGGAGTGGGGTCTACGAGCAGTACTTC. Variable domain in full (rest from reference TRBV30 and TRBJ2-7): SQTIHQWPATLVQPVGSPLSLECTVEGTSNPNLYWYRQAAGRGLQLLFYSVGIGQISSEVPQNLSASRPQDRQFILSSKKLLLSDSGFYLCAWSGVYEQYFGPGTRLTVT.

V gene TRBV5-4 combines with J gene TRBJ1-1; D possibly corresponds to TRBD1 (5 bases). The ends were cut back, 3 bases at V and 1 base at J, with 13 bases in the middle. CDR1 is SGHNT, CDR2 YYREEE, per germline (reference sequence). The CDR3 loop spans 15 amino acids. CDR3 loop: CASSSPQGSNTEAFF. For the CDR3, the DNA is TGTGCCAGCAGCTCTCCGCAGGGTTCGAACACTGAAGCTTTCTTT.

The gene calls are TRBV13 and TRBJ1-1, with D uncertain. The CDR3 totals 12 residues. V dropped 3 bases and J dropped 2 bases, with 4 bases sitting between them. Germline CDR1 reads PRHDT; CDR2 reads FYEKMQ (reference sequence). The chain's CDR3 is CASSLGNTEAFF. The CDR3 coding sequence is TGTGCCAGCAGCTTGGGAAACACTGAAGCTTTCTTT.

The chain employs TRBV30 and TRBJ2-2; TRBD1 aligns across 8 bases. The V gene's germline CDR1 is GTSNPN and CDR2 SVGIG (reference sequence). V shed 3 bases and J 7 bases; nucleotides not matched to a gene: 7. This CDR3 comprises 14 residues. CDR3 sequence (DNA): TGTGCCTGGAGCGACAGGGGTTTGGGCGGGGAGCTGTTTTTT. Encoded protein: CAWSDRGLGGELFF.

The gene calls are TRBV2 and TRBJ2-3; the D gene is possibly TRBD1 (6 bases). Trimming took 10 bases from V and 5 from J, leaving 19 bases between them. CDR1 and CDR2 (germline): SNHLY, FYNNEI. The CDR3 has 14 amino acids. The chain's CDR3 is CATELGQPGDTQYF. In DNA form, the CDR3 reads TGTGCCACCGAACTCGGACAGCCCGGAGATACGCAGTATTTT.

The chain couples TRBV28 to TRBJ2-2; D is unclear. Germline assignment: CDR1 MDHEN and CDR2 SYDVKM. This CDR3 contains 12 residues. With 5 bases removed from V and 4 bases from J, the gap between germline ends came to 5 bases. The CDR3 sequence is CASSPTTGELFF. Written as DNA, the CDR3 is TGTGCCAGCAGTCCGACCACCGGGGAGCTGTTTTTT.

Comments on this clone: This likely traces to a read error, being one base from a far larger clone. The rearrangement links TRBV6-6 to TRBJ2-2, with TRBD1 identical over 7 bases. The V gene's germline CDR1 is MNHNY and CDR2 SVGAGI (reference sequence). V lost 5 bases, J lost 3 bases, and 0 bases stayed unmatched. CDR3 size: 13 residues. The CDR3 region has the DNA TGTGCCAGCAGTGACAGGGACACCGGGGAGCTGTTTTTT. Translating gives CASSDRDTGELFF.

This clone was recorded once. The sample holds other DNA sequences that translate to the same CDR3. The rearrangement uses TRBV28 and TRBJ1-1, with D hard to call. Germline V CDR1 and CDR2: MDHEN, SYDVKM. This CDR3 has 13 amino acids. V shed 3 bases and J shed 0 bases, with 5 bases lying between them. As DNA, the CDR3 is TGTGCCAGCAGTTTGGGATTGAACACTGAAGCTTTCTTT. Its translation: CASSLGLNTEAFF.

The chain recombines TRBV7-9 with TRBJ2-3, with D unclear. The ends were cut back, 2 bases at V and 2 bases at J, with 11 bases in the middle. The CDR3 is made up of 15 amino acids. Germline V gene sequence: CDR1 SEHNR, CDR2 FQNEAQ (reference sequence). The CDR3 protein is CASSLLWDYTDTQYF. The DNA of the CDR3 is TGTGCCAGCAGCTTATTGTGGGATTACACAGATACGCAGTATTTT.

The genes are TRBV28 and TRBJ2-1, with 7 bases identical to TRBD1. Trimming at V came to 7 bases and at J to 6 bases, leaving 9 bases not matched to a gene. CDR3 length equals 14 residues. Per the germline V gene, CDR1 is MDHEN and CDR2 is SYDVKM. CDR3 region: CASNQQGSVNEQFF. CDR3 in DNA: TGTGCCAGCAACCAACAGGGGTCGGTCAATGAGCAGTTCTTC.

J is TRBJ2-2 and V is TRBV7-6; 9 bases fit TRBD2. J gave up 7 bases and V 5 bases, and 17 bases lay outside the gene matches. Germline-derived CDR1 and CDR2 are SGHVS and FNYEAQ. The CDR3 totals 18 residues. CDR3 bases: TGTGCCAGCAGCCCTAGGGTGTCTAGCGGGATTTTGGGCGGGGAGCTGTTTTTT. This codes for CASSPRVSSGILGGELFF.

The V gene is TRBV30, the J gene TRBJ2-3; TRBD1 matches at 10 bases. CDR3 size: 15 residues. CDR1 is GTSNPN, CDR2 SVGIG, per germline (reference sequence). V lost 8 bases to trimming and J lost 2 bases; unmatched junction nucleotides: 10. The CDR3: CAISHGTGDTDTQYF. In nucleotides, the CDR3 is TGTGCCATCTCCCACGGGACAGGGGACACAGATACGCAGTATTTT.

V usage is TRBV28 and J usage is TRBJ1-5; no firm D call. From germline, CDR1 is MDHEN and CDR2 SYDVKM. V dropped 2 bases and J dropped 7 bases, with 6 bases sitting between them. The CDR3 runs 12 residues. DNA of the CDR3: TGTGCCAGCAGTTTAAGGTTGCAGCCCCAGCATTTT. It encodes CASSLRLQPQHF.

The chain joins TRBV6-6 to TRBJ1-1; unclear D gene. Trimming pared 2 bases from V and 5 bases from J, leaving 12 bases between. In germline, CDR1 is MNHNY, CDR2 SVGAGI (reference sequence). The CDR3 runs to 14 residues. The CDR3 sequence: CASSYTSLGTEAFF. CDR3 nucleotide sequence: TGTGCCAGCAGTTACACCTCCCTGGGGACTGAAGCTTTCTTT.

This chain joins TRBV19 and TRBJ2-1; 7 positions agree with TRBD2. Trimming removed 4 bases from V and 1 base from J; junction bases left unmatched: 4. Germline V gives CDR1 LNHDA, CDR2 SQIVND (reference sequence). This CDR3 region has 15 residues. The CDR3 nucleotides are TGTGCCAGTAGTAGCGGGAGTACTTCCTACAATGAGCAGTTCTTC. Translating it yields CASSSGSTSYNEQFF.

Here the CDR3 reads CASSPGVFATNEKLFF. The CDR3 DNA reads TGCGCCAGCAGCCCAGGGGTATTTGCAACTAATGAAAAACTGTTTTTT. This chain joins TRBV5-1 and TRBJ1-4, with a possible D match to TRBD1 (6 bases). The CDR3 covers 16 residues. Looked up from germline, CDR1 is SGHRS and CDR2 is YFSETQ. V was trimmed by 4 bases and J by 0 bases, leaving 13 bases between them.

The rearrangement uses TRBV27 and TRBJ2-1; 12 positions match TRBD2. Germline CDR1 MNHEY, CDR2 SMNVEV (reference sequence). This CDR3 is 18 amino acids long. The V gene end was trimmed by 5 bases and the J gene end by 7 bases; junction bases not matched to a gene: 15. CDR3: CASSPLHLLAGGLNEQFF. As DNA, the CDR3 is TGTGCCAGCAGTCCTCTTCATCTCCTAGCGGGAGGGTTAAATGAGCAGTTCTTC.